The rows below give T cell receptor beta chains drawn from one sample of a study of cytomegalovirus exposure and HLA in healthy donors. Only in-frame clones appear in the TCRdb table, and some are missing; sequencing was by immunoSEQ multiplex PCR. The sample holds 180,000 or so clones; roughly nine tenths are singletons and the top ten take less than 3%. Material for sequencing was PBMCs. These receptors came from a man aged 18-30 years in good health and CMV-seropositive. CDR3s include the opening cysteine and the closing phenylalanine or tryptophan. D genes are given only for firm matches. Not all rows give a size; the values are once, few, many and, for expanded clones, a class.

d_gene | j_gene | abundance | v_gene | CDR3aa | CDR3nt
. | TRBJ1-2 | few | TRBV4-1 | CASSQDPGADGYTF | TGCGCCAGCAGCCAAGATCCAGGGGCGGATGGCTACACCTTC
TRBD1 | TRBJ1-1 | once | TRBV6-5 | CASSYRDRVITEAFF | TGTGCCAGCAGTTACAGGGACAGGGTGATTACTGAAGCTTTCTTT
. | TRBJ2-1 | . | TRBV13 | CAVAGSSYNEQFF | TGTGCCGTGGCGGGGAGCTCCTACAATGAGCAGTTCTTC
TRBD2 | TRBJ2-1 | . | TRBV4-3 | CASSQGASGGYEQFF | TGCGCCAGCAGCCAAGGGGCTAGCGGGGGCTATGAGCAGTTCTTC
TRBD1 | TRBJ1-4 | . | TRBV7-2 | CASSFGGTAYRNEKLFF | TGTGCCAGCAGCTTTGGCGGGACAGCGTATCGTAATGAAAAACTGTTTTTT
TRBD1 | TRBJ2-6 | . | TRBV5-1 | CATGTAGSNVLTF | TGCGCCACCGGGACAGCTGGGTCCAACGTCCTGACTTTC
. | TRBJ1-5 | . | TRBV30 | CAWSQGYQPQHF | TGTGCCTGGAGTCAGGGGTATCAGCCCCAGCATTTT
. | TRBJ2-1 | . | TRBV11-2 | CASPPCTGILLNGEQFF | TGTGCCAGCCCACCATGTACAGGGATCCTACTAAATGGTGAGCAGTTCTTC
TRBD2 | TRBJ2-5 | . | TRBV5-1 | CASSEGLAVGETQYF | TGCGCCAGCAGCGAGGGACTAGCGGTGGGAGAGACCCAGTACTTC
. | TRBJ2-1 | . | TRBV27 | CASSFDPGTPYNEQFF | TGTGCCAGCAGTTTCGATCCCGGGACACCCTACAATGAGCAGTTCTTC
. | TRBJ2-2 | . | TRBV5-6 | CASSLLDSTGELFF | TGTGCCAGCAGCTTACTGGACAGCACCGGGGAGCTGTTTTTT
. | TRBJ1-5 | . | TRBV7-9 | CASSPTDQPQHF | TGTGCCAGCAGCCCCACGGATCAGCCCCAGCATTTT
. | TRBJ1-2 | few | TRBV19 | CASSTRWEALYYGYTF | TGTGCCAGTAGTACCCGGTGGGAGGCTCTGTACTATGGCTACACCTTC
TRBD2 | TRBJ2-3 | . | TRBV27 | CASSQTSGSTDTQYF | TGTGCCAGCAGCCAAACTAGCGGGAGCACAGATACGCAGTATTTT
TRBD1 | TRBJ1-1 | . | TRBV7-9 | CASSPGQVGDTEAFF | TGTGCCAGCAGCCCGGGACAGGTGGGGGACACTGAAGCTTTCTTT
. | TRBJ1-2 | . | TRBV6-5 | CASSYGAGGYTF | TGTGCCAGCAGTTACGGTGCGGGGGGCTACACCTTC
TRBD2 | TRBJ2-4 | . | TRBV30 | CAWRYSGGWNF | TGTGCCTGGAGATATAGCGGGGGTTGGAACTTC
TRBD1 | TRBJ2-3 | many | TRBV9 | CASSANQGEIESTDTQYF | TGTGCCAGCAGCGCAAACCAGGGGGAGATTGAGAGCACAGATACGCAGTATTTT
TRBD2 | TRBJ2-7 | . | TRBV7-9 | CASSPIPTSGYEQYF | TGTGCCAGCAGCCCAATCCCGACTAGCGGGTACGAGCAGTACTTC
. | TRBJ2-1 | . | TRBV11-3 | CASSPGWSDNEQFF | TGTGCCAGCAGCCCGGGGTGGAGCGACAATGAGCAGTTCTTC
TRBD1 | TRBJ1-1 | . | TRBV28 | CASWTGALNTEAFF | TGTGCCAGCTGGACAGGGGCTTTGAACACTGAAGCTTTCTTT
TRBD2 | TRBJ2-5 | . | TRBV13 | CASSPRGAGGAQETQYF | TGTGCCAGCAGCCCCCGGGGCGCGGGAGGGGCTCAAGAGACCCAGTACTTC
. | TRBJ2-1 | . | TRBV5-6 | CASSLDRFNEQFF | TGTGCCAGCAGCTTGGATCGGTTCAATGAGCAGTTCTTC
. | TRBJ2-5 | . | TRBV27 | CASSLGAQKQETQYF | TGTGCCAGCAGTTTAGGGGCACAAAAGCAAGAGACCCAGTACTTC
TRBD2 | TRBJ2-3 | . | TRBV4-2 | CASSQLFKLAEVSDTQYF | TGTGCCAGCAGCCAACTCTTCAAGCTAGCGGAGGTATCAGATACGCAGTATTTT
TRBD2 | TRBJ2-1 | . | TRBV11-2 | CASSQDGPGGYNEQFF | TGTGCCAGCAGCCAAGATGGGCCGGGAGGTTACAATGAGCAGTTCTTC
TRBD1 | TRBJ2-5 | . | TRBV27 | CASRTGETQYF | TGTGCCAGCAGGACAGGGGAGACCCAGTACTTC
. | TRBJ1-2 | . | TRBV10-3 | CAISDSGRVSNYGYTF | TGTGCCATCAGTGACTCAGGAAGAGTTTCTAACTATGGCTACACCTTC
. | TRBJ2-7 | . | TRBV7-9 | CASRPPGRGSYEQYF | TGTGCCAGCAGGCCTCCCGGCAGAGGCTCCTACGAGCAGTACTTC
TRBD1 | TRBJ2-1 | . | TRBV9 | CASSPPLNRGPTHNEQFF | TGTGCCAGCAGCCCGCCACTTAACAGGGGGCCCACGCACAATGAGCAGTTCTTC
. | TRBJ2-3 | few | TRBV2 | CASSAGGGAGDTQYF | TGTGCCAGCAGTGCTGGCGGTGGGGCTGGAGATACGCAGTATTTT
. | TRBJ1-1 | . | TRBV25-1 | CASSVGRGKNTEAFF | TGTGCCAGCAGTGTAGGGAGGGGGAAAAACACTGAAGCTTTCTTT
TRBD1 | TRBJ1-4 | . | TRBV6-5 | CASRTTQGPWEKLFF | TGTGCCAGCAGAACCACACAGGGGCCGTGGGAAAAACTGTTTTTT
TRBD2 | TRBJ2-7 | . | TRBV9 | CASSATSVSYEQYF | TGTGCCAGCAGCGCAACTAGCGTTTCCTACGAGCAGTACTTC
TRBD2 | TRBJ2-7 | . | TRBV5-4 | CASSPPGLAERSGHEQYF | TGTGCCAGCAGCCCGCCCGGACTAGCGGAGCGGAGCGGCCACGAGCAGTACTTC
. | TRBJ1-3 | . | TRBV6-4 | CASSGRAPPNTIYF | TGTGCCAGCAGTGGCAGGGCTCCCCCGAACACCATATATTTT
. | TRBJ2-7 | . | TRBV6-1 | CASSDGNSYEQYF | TGTGCCAGCAGTGATGGCAACTCCTACGAGCAGTACTTC
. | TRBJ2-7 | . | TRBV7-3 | CASSLMGGTYEQYF | TGTGCCAGCAGCTTAATGGGGGGAACCTACGAGCAGTACTTC
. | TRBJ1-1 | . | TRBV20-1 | CSASREPEAFF | TGCAGTGCGTCCCGGGAGCCAGAAGCTTTCTTT
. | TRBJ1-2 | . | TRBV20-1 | CSASSGYTF | TGCAGTGCTAGCAGTGGCTACACCTTC
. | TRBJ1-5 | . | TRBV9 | CASSVEGVRGEPQHF | TGTGCCAGCAGCGTAGAAGGGGTACGGGGGGAACCCCAGCATTTT
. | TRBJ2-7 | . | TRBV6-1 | CASRTTSYEQYF | TGTGCCAGCAGAACTACCTCCTACGAGCAGTACTTC
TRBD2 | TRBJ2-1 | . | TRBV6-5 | CASSSTSGTYNEQFF | TGTGCCAGCAGTTCAACTAGCGGGACTTACAATGAGCAGTTCTTC
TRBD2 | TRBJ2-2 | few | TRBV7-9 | CASSPSGGAFTGELFF | TGTGCCAGCAGCCCGAGCGGGGGGGCGTTCACCGGGGAGCTGTTTTTT
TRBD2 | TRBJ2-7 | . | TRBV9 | CASSAGDSGRDYEQYF | TGTGCCAGCAGCGCCGGGGATAGCGGGAGAGACTACGAGCAGTACTTC
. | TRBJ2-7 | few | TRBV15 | CATSREGPESSYEQYF | TGTGCCACCAGCAGAGAGGGTCCGGAGAGCTCCTACGAGCAGTACTTC
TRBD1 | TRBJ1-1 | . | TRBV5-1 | CASSSGISRTGNTFF | TGCGCCAGCAGCTCGGGAATTTCCAGGACAGGGAATACTTTCTTT
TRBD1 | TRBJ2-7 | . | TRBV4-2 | CASSLKISEPGTAPYEQYF | TGTGCCAGCAGCCTCAAGATATCCGAACCGGGGACAGCACCATACGAGCAGTACTTC